A selection of T cell receptor beta chains follows, all from one sample in a study of neurological immune-mediated disorders. TCRdb itself ran the 5' RACE reads through MiXCR, one entry per CDR3 protein. The repertoire holds tens of thousands of distinct CDR3 sequences, with 3.4% as singletons. Source material: PBMCs. Receptors were obtained from a man between 35 and 55 years old with multiple sclerosis. The CDR3 runs from the conserved cysteine through the conserved F or W. D genes are given only for firm matches.

TRBV10-2	TRBD2	16	TRBJ2-5	CASSSPGLATQETQYF
TRBV6-2/TRBV6-3	TRBD1	13	TRBJ1-2	CASRRTGDNGYTF
TRBV9	TRBD2	17	TRBJ2-5	CASSAGTSGGSWETQYF
TRBV5-6	NA	16	TRBJ1-1	CASSLPGLQMNTEAFF
TRBV27	NA	19	TRBJ2-7	CASIPPEERAELLSYEQYF
TRBV24-1	NA	16	TRBJ1-2	CATSDSKGGRSYGYTF
TRBV7-3	TRBD1	14	TRBJ2-7	CASSATGETHEQYF
TRBV5-1	TRBD2	14	TRBJ2-1	CASSLSGRYNEQFF
TRBV19	NA	13	TRBJ1-5	CARKGNSNQPQHF
TRBV5-1	TRBD1	15	TRBJ2-1	CASRLTGDSTNEQFF
TRBV7-9	NA	17	TRBJ1-3	CASSNLLRAIRGNTIYF
TRBV4-2	NA	14	TRBJ1-4	CASSRMGTEEKLFF
TRBV12-3/TRBV12-4	NA	13	TRBJ2-2	CASSLGPAGELFF
TRBV5-1	NA	14	TRBJ1-1	CASSSISLNTEAFF
TRBV20-1	NA	17	TRBJ2-7	CSARAPAAGEKSYEQYF
TRBV5-1	NA	14	TRBJ2-5	CASTTDRTQETQYF
TRBV10-3	NA	14	TRBJ1-4	CAIRPDRGNEKLFF
TRBV9	NA	15	TRBJ1-5	CASSVGGASNQPQHF
TRBV9	TRBD1	12	TRBJ1-2	CASTGGSYGYTF
TRBV20-1	NA	16	TRBJ2-1	CSATGGGQGPYNEQFF
TRBV12-3/TRBV12-4	NA	11	TRBJ1-1	CASRYGDEAFF
TRBV12-3/TRBV12-4	NA	15	TRBJ1-1	CASREDTWGDTEAFF
TRBV5-1	TRBD2	14	TRBJ2-7	CASSLGLAVDEQYF
TRBV29-1	TRBD2	13	TRBJ2-7	CSGLLAGVYEQYF
TRBV27	NA	14	TRBJ1-1	CASRSGQGLTEAFF
TRBV5-5	NA	14	TRBJ1-2	CASSLEGNYYGYTF
TRBV27	TRBD1	14	TRBJ2-7	CASSRTGRMYEQYF
TRBV18	NA	15	TRBJ2-1	CASSPWASPGNEQFF
TRBV20-1	NA	13	TRBJ1-4	CSARVPWEEKLFF
TRBV28	NA	14	TRBJ1-1	CASSLGQGGAEAFF
TRBV5-1	NA	15	TRBJ1-1	CASSTSGTSNTEAFF
TRBV20-1	TRBD1	14	TRBJ2-3	CSARDSQGLDTQYF
TRBV20-1	TRBD1	15	TRBJ2-7	CSARLLDRGDHEQYF
TRBV29-1	TRBD2	12	TRBJ2-7	CSVRGATYEQYF
TRBV29-1	NA	14	TRBJ2-5	CSVEDAGIRETQYF
TRBV7-9	TRBD1	15	TRBJ1-4	CASSPTGGRGEKLFF
TRBV12-3/TRBV12-4	NA	14	TRBJ1-6	CASSLAALVSPLHF
TRBV5-1	TRBD2	16	TRBJ2-1	CASSLLAGSSYNEQFF
TRBV7-9	NA	14	TRBJ1-2	CASSLAGFGYGYTF
TRBV12-3/TRBV12-4	NA	15	TRBJ2-6	CASSLGLSGANVLTF